A selection of T cell receptor beta chains follows, all from one sample in a study of T-cell reconstitution after alpha-beta-depleted transplantation in children. TCRdb re-analysed the PCR reads in MiXCR, keeping a single row per CDR3 protein. The sample lists 250,000 to 400,000 distinct CDR3 sequences, approximately 23% occurring once. The sample in question was PBMCs, mostly from graft donor cells, obtained 180 days after TCRalphabeta/CD19-depleted stem cell transplant. The receptors originated from a male patient under 18 who had a stem cell transplant for acute lymphoblastic leukemia, so the T cells may come from the graft donor. The CDR3 runs from the conserved cysteine through the conserved F or W. A D gene is named only where the DNA matches it firmly. A row's size may be missing; if present it is once, few, many or a size class.

v_call: TRBV2; d_call: NA; j_call: TRBJ2-7; clone_size: NA; cdr3_aa: CASSRHVYEQYF; cdr3_nt: TGTGCCAGCAGCCGACACGTCTACGAGCAGTACTTC
v_call: TRBV12-5; d_call: NA; j_call: TRBJ2-2; clone_size: few; cdr3_aa: CASGPLSTGELFF; cdr3_nt: TGTGCTAGTGGCCCACTCAGCACCGGGGAGCTGTTTTTT
v_call: TRBV7-9; d_call: NA; j_call: TRBJ2-7; clone_size: many; cdr3_aa: CASSLRAGSYEQYF; cdr3_nt: TGTGCCAGCAGCTTAAGGGCCGGGAGCTACGAGCAGTACTTC
v_call: TRBV6-5; d_call: TRBD2; j_call: TRBJ2-3; clone_size: NA; cdr3_aa: CASSYWGGSSTDTQYF; cdr3_nt: TGTGCCAGCAGTTACTGGGGGGGGTCTAGCACAGATACGCAGTATTTT
v_call: TRBV20-1; d_call: TRBD2; j_call: TRBJ2-1; clone_size: few; cdr3_aa: CSAADAGGLVF; cdr3_nt: TGCAGTGCAGCCGATGCGGGGGGCCTGGTCTTC
v_call: TRBV20-1; d_call: TRBD2; j_call: TRBJ2-7; clone_size: few; cdr3_aa: CSASSGRAPYEQYF; cdr3_nt: TGCAGTGCGAGTAGCGGGAGAGCCCCCTACGAGCAGTACTTC
v_call: TRBV12-3/TRBV12-4; d_call: NA; j_call: TRBJ2-5; clone_size: NA; cdr3_aa: CASTLPVQETQYF; cdr3_nt: TGTGCCAGCACTTTACCAGTCCAAGAGACCCAGTACTTC
v_call: TRBV15; d_call: TRBD1; j_call: TRBJ2-7; clone_size: few; cdr3_aa: CATSRAGTGNPYEQYF; cdr3_nt: TGTGCCACCAGCAGAGCGGGGACAGGAAACCCCTACGAGCAGTACTTC
v_call: TRBV9; d_call: NA; j_call: TRBJ2-1; clone_size: few; cdr3_aa: CASSVGVLAGDEQFF; cdr3_nt: TGTGCCAGCAGCGTAGGAGTACTAGCTGGGGATGAGCAGTTCTTC
v_call: TRBV5-1; d_call: NA; j_call: TRBJ2-5; clone_size: NA; cdr3_aa: CASSLGGRGRDIWTQYF; cdr3_nt: TGCGCCAGCAGCTTGGGGGGACGAGGACGGGACATATGGACCCAGTACTTC
v_call: TRBV9; d_call: NA; j_call: TRBJ2-1; clone_size: NA; cdr3_aa: CASSAIPSSYNEQFF; cdr3_nt: TGTGCCAGCAGCGCCATTCCAAGCTCCTACAATGAGCAGTTCTTC
v_call: TRBV5-1; d_call: TRBD2; j_call: TRBJ2-3; clone_size: few; cdr3_aa: CASSLEPAGGSADTQYF; cdr3_nt: TGCGCCAGCAGCTTGGAGCCAGCGGGAGGATCTGCAGATACGCAGTATTTT